The rows below give T cell receptor beta chains drawn from one sample of a study of cytomegalovirus exposure and HLA in healthy donors. The table came from immunoSEQ multiplex PCR; TCRdb's copy has only in-frame clones and leaves some out. There are 130,000 or so clones in the sample; about 80% occur only once, and roughly 1.9% lies in the top ten. The sequencing sample was made of PBMCs. These receptors came from a man aged 40-49 years in good health and CMV-seronegative. Both conserved end residues are trimmed from each CDR3. D genes are given only for firm matches. Size values are once, few and many counts, or a class for expanded clones, and some rows have none.

cdr3_aa	clone_size	d_call	v_call	j_call
ASSQYAGGQSTDTQY	-	TRBD2	TRBV4-1	TRBJ2-3
ASSLVLQSNTEAF	-	-	TRBV7-8	TRBJ1-1
AITRVGYEQY	-	-	TRBV30	TRBJ2-7
ASVDLAGGERLETQY	-	TRBD2	TRBV28	TRBJ2-5
ASSAGERAKTQY	-	-	TRBV6-1	TRBJ2-5
ASSTAGGGTDTQY	-	TRBD2	TRBV5-4	TRBJ2-3
ASSPIAGGPNNEQF	-	TRBD2	TRBV6-4	TRBJ2-1
ASSGKTSGRINEQF	-	TRBD2	TRBV5-4	TRBJ2-1
ASSAGVVNNEQF	-	TRBD2	TRBV11-2	TRBJ2-1
AWSVPGTSGGPSTDTQY	-	TRBD2	TRBV30	TRBJ2-3
ASSLTGGQETQY	-	TRBD2	TRBV5-6	TRBJ2-5
ASRSSGAYTDTQY	-	-	TRBV28	TRBJ2-3
ASSYGAVQYEQY	few	-	TRBV6-5	TRBJ2-7
ASSSPSGRALNIQY	-	TRBD2	TRBV5-4	TRBJ2-4
ASSSLILAGGPSEQF	-	TRBD2	TRBV7-6	TRBJ2-1
ASSLAPGLVYNEQF	few	TRBD2	TRBV5-1	TRBJ2-1
ASSMAGGNQPQH	few	-	TRBV19	TRBJ1-5
ASSLAGPGEQY	-	-	TRBV27	TRBJ2-5
ATATGGNTDTQY	-	TRBD2	TRBV18	TRBJ2-3
ASSEDVGTGATLGTDTQY	-	TRBD1	TRBV6-1	TRBJ2-3
ASSLASSTYEQY	-	-	TRBV5-6	TRBJ2-7
ASSLNSYNEQF	-	-	TRBV27	TRBJ2-1
ASSIKTRGYGYT	-	-	TRBV2	TRBJ1-2
AWTGTVNTGELF	-	TRBD1	TRBV30	TRBJ2-2
SLAGTDTQY	-	TRBD2	TRBV20-1	TRBJ2-3
ASSFSGTGVPYSNQPQH	-	TRBD1	TRBV7-9	TRBJ1-5
ASSLGPGLNTEAF	-	-	TRBV7-8	TRBJ1-1
ASSYSFPSGETQY	-	-	TRBV6-5	TRBJ2-5
ASSFGRRDYGYT	-	-	TRBV11-2	TRBJ1-2
ASSRGQGGLAGELF	-	TRBD1	TRBV28	TRBJ2-2
ASSLRLAGAHEQF	-	TRBD2	TRBV28	TRBJ2-1
ASSERATNTGELF	-	-	TRBV9	TRBJ2-2
ASSQDLGSGSGQEQY	-	-	TRBV4-2	TRBJ2-7
ASSSGGLNEKLF	-	TRBD1	TRBV5-1	TRBJ1-4
ASKDRRVNTIY	-	TRBD1	TRBV28	TRBJ1-3
ASSSPEAMNTEAF	once	-	TRBV28	TRBJ1-1
ASSWEIDGRAEQY	-	TRBD2	TRBV5-1	TRBJ2-7
ASSFLGAGNTEAF	-	-	TRBV27	TRBJ1-1
ATSRDRDRQETQY	-	TRBD1	TRBV15	TRBJ2-5
ASSLSLAGDEQY	once	TRBD2	TRBV7-9	-
ASSFLPGGTQPQH	-	-	TRBV28	TRBJ1-5
ASREDGVYEQY	few	-	TRBV2	TRBJ2-7
AWSWGGTEAF	-	-	TRBV30	TRBJ1-1
AWSVTGGHSPLH	-	TRBD1	TRBV30	TRBJ1-6
ASSQDIGGTGAGEKLF	-	TRBD1	TRBV4-3	TRBJ1-4
ASSVGSGYTGELF	-	-	TRBV9	TRBJ2-2
ASSELQGAGANGLT	-	TRBD1	TRBV2	TRBJ2-6
ASSIGTGVLSTDTQY	-	TRBD1	TRBV19	TRBJ2-3
ASSFDRLAVNTGELF	-	TRBD2	TRBV27	TRBJ2-2
ASSFPGDRGLEQF	-	TRBD1	TRBV7-2	TRBJ2-1
ASSYRGQSDEQY	-	TRBD1	TRBV6-5	TRBJ2-7
ASSDKFPSPKETQY	-	-	TRBV6-4	TRBJ2-5
ASRTYAGTPQETQY	-	-	TRBV27	TRBJ2-5
ASSLTGPNTEAF	-	-	TRBV5-1	TRBJ1-1
SSSSQHRVDTGELF	-	-	TRBV7-9	TRBJ2-2
ASSDGTGGSYNSPLH	-	TRBD1	TRBV9	TRBJ1-6
VRSEPGDNSPLH	-	-	TRBV7-5	TRBJ1-6